A selection of T cell receptor beta chains follows, all from one sample in a study of T cells expressing NK-cell markers. TCRdb reprocessed the 5' RACE reads; each CDR3 protein has one entry and no DNA is given. The listing records some 460,000 distinct CDR3 sequences. The sample taken for sequencing was blood T cells: a sorted CD56 or NKG2C T cell subset, CD4+ or CD8+ T cells, or bulk PBMC T cells (not recorded which). These TCRs come from a woman aged 45 to 65 in good health. CDR3s include the opening cysteine and the closing phenylalanine or tryptophan. Fields, in order: J gene, V gene, CDR3 protein.

j_call: TRBJ1-1
v_call: TRBV5-4
cdr3_aa: CASSLGKGWTEAFF

j_call: TRBJ1-6
v_call: TRBV6-6
cdr3_aa: CASRKGEVNSPLHF

j_call: TRBJ2-1
v_call: TRBV5-5
cdr3_aa: CASSPGTSRDEQFF

j_call: TRBJ2-2
v_call: TRBV7-3
cdr3_aa: CASSPGGLAKTGELFF

j_call: TRBJ2-4
v_call: TRBV3-1
cdr3_aa: CASSHSEIIAKNIQYF

j_call: TRBJ2-5
v_call: TRBV5-4
cdr3_aa: CASRAGLEETQYF

j_call: TRBJ1-5
v_call: TRBV30
cdr3_aa: CAWSSGTGGNQPQHF

j_call: TRBJ1-1
v_call: TRBV5-1
cdr3_aa: CASSLEVRQGGTEAFF

j_call: TRBJ1-5
v_call: TRBV29-1
cdr3_aa: CSVVEGQVGQPQHF

j_call: TRBJ2-5
v_call: TRBV25-1
cdr3_aa: CASSVNRGHQETQYF

j_call: TRBJ2-4
v_call: TRBV25-1
cdr3_aa: CAGDCRDPLIQYF

j_call: TRBJ2-5
v_call: TRBV28
cdr3_aa: CACGDRLYQETQYF

j_call: TRBJ1-2
v_call: TRBV30
cdr3_aa: CAWGLDGDYGYTF

j_call: TRBJ2-2
v_call: TRBV19
cdr3_aa: CASSAPGQGVTGELFF

j_call: TRBJ2-3
v_call: TRBV20-1
cdr3_aa: CSASGQLGNTQYF

j_call: TRBJ2-2
v_call: TRBV7-2
cdr3_aa: CASSLISGRGPGTGELFF

j_call: TRBJ2-5
v_call: TRBV24-1
cdr3_aa: CATSDLASGTQETQYF

j_call: TRBJ2-2
v_call: TRBV6-2/TRBV6-3
cdr3_aa: CATLAGGATGELFF

j_call: TRBJ2-7
v_call: TRBV2
cdr3_aa: CASTPRTPGLAGAEQYF

j_call: TRBJ2-1
v_call: TRBV2
cdr3_aa: CASVDDTSYNEQFF

j_call: TRBJ2-1
v_call: TRBV12-3/TRBV12-4
cdr3_aa: CASSFPNGRFTYNEQFF

j_call: TRBJ2-7
v_call: TRBV3-1
cdr3_aa: CASSKLEGYEQYF

j_call: TRBJ1-1
v_call: TRBV28
cdr3_aa: CASSPQRTQAFF

j_call: TRBJ1-2
v_call: TRBV15
cdr3_aa: CATSRDIWSHGYTF

j_call: TRBJ1-4
v_call: TRBV12-3/TRBV12-4
cdr3_aa: CASTPQTTATNEKLFF

j_call: TRBJ1-1
v_call: TRBV10-2
cdr3_aa: CASSVGTASQGKAFF

j_call: TRBJ1-3
v_call: TRBV29-1
cdr3_aa: CSVEGVGYSGNTIYF

j_call: TRBJ2-3
v_call: TRBV12-3/TRBV12-4
cdr3_aa: CASSPVIAGLDTQYF

j_call: TRBJ2-5
v_call: TRBV25-1
cdr3_aa: CASWGLAGGPSF

j_call: TRBJ2-1
v_call: TRBV20-1
cdr3_aa: CSAGLADYNEQFF

j_call: TRBJ2-7
v_call: TRBV6-5
cdr3_aa: CASSYDPLGLYEQYF

j_call: TRBJ1-1
v_call: TRBV5-1
cdr3_aa: CASSVDRTQRAFF

j_call: TRBJ2-1
v_call: TRBV23-1
cdr3_aa: CASRPLGSGRYNEQFF

j_call: TRBJ2-1
v_call: TRBV20-1
cdr3_aa: CSASFGGQGGYNEQFF

j_call: TRBJ2-5
v_call: TRBV29-1
cdr3_aa: CSVALGVQETQYF

j_call: TRBJ2-3
v_call: TRBV10-3
cdr3_aa: CAIRSGTNTDTQYF

j_call: TRBJ2-7
v_call: TRBV28
cdr3_aa: CASCGVTAQYF

j_call: TRBJ2-6
v_call: TRBV12-3/TRBV12-4
cdr3_aa: CASSLSLGLAGGSGANVLTF

j_call: TRBJ2-3
v_call: TRBV12-3/TRBV12-4
cdr3_aa: CASTPDAYDTQYF

j_call: TRBJ1-1
v_call: TRBV2
cdr3_aa: CATTGARITEAFF

j_call: TRBJ2-1
v_call: TRBV14
cdr3_aa: CASSQLGVYNEQFF